This TCR beta chain was captured in a study of PD-L1 blockade in urothelial cancer. Trimming cost V 0 bases and J 0 bases; bases outside gene matches: 12. This CDR3 region has 19 residues. Germline V gene sequence: CDR1 SQVTM, CDR2 ANQGSEA. Some clones are missing from TCRdb's copy, which holds only in-frame ones; the method was immunoSEQ multiplex PCR. The table shows about 56,000 clones, with 85% occurring only once. Noted time point: pretreatment peripheral blood. The TCR originated in a man between 70 and 80 years old with urothelial cancer. This rearrangement joins TRBV29-1 to TRBJ2-1, with 9 bases aligning to TRBD1. Sequences were derived from PBMCs, sampled around atezolizumab (anti-PD-L1) treatment. CDR3 nucleotides: TGCAGCGTTGAAGATCTCGACAGGGGGAATTTAAACTCCTACAATGAGCAGTTCTTC. As protein: CSVEDLDRGNLNSYNEQFF.